The rows below give T cell receptor beta chains drawn from one sample of a study of OX40 agonist ivuxolimab in advanced cancers. The assay was immunoSEQ multiplex PCR, and TCRdb's table has in-frame clones only and misses some. The table lists about 94,000 clones, roughly 89% of them singletons. Sequenced here: CD4+ or CD8+ T cells sorted from blood, sampled in a trial of the OX40 agonist ivuxolimab. The receptors derive from an adult with an advanced solid tumor such as melanoma, head and neck, liver or kidney cancer. Both conserved end residues are part of each CDR3. A D gene is named only where the DNA matches it firmly. The listing skips clone size in some rows; elsewhere it reads once, few, many or a size class.

clone_size: .; d_call: .; j_call: TRBJ1-1; v_call: TRBV7-2; cdr3_aa: CASSLTEHTEAFF; cdr3_nt: TGTGCCAGCAGCTTGACAGAACACACTGAAGCTTTCTTT
clone_size: .; d_call: .; j_call: TRBJ2-4; v_call: TRBV7-2; cdr3_aa: CASSLGDGGANIQYF; cdr3_nt: TGTGCCAGCAGCTTAGGTGATGGGGGAGCAAACATTCAGTACTTC
clone_size: .; d_call: .; j_call: TRBJ2-3; v_call: TRBV5-1; cdr3_aa: CASSLEGMGFRDTQYF; cdr3_nt: TGCGCCAGCAGCTTGGAAGGGATGGGGTTTAGGGATACGCAGTATTTT
clone_size: .; d_call: TRBD2; j_call: TRBJ2-7; v_call: TRBV4-2; cdr3_aa: CASSQDWAGEYEQYF; cdr3_nt: TGTGCCAGCAGCCAAGACTGGGCGGGAGAATACGAGCAGTACTTC
clone_size: .; d_call: .; j_call: TRBJ2-7; v_call: TRBV25-1; cdr3_aa: CASSVAGGTYEQYF; cdr3_nt: TGTGCCAGCAGTGTGGCAGGGGGGACCTACGAGCAGTACTTC
clone_size: .; d_call: TRBD1; j_call: TRBJ1-2; v_call: TRBV7-2; cdr3_aa: CASSSGQGATYGYTF; cdr3_nt: TGTGCCAGCAGCAGTGGACAGGGGGCGACCTATGGCTACACCTTC
clone_size: .; d_call: .; j_call: TRBJ1-3; v_call: TRBV28; cdr3_aa: CASSFSYPTGGFGNTIYF; cdr3_nt: TGTGCCAGCAGTTTTTCGTACCCGACAGGTGGCTTTGGAAACACCATATATTTT
clone_size: once; d_call: TRBD2; j_call: TRBJ2-1; v_call: TRBV5-1; cdr3_aa: CASSLGASGESYNEQFF; cdr3_nt: TGCGCCAGCAGCTTGGGGGCTAGCGGGGAGAGCTACAATGAGCAGTTCTTC
clone_size: .; d_call: .; j_call: TRBJ2-3; v_call: TRBV13; cdr3_aa: CASSLTGVGFTDTQYF; cdr3_nt: TGTGCCAGCAGCTTGACGGGGGTAGGGTTCACAGATACGCAGTATTTT
clone_size: .; d_call: .; j_call: TRBJ1-1; v_call: TRBV10-3; cdr3_aa: CAISQVDERFF; cdr3_nt: TGTGCCATCAGTCAGGTAGATGAACGTTTCTTT
clone_size: .; d_call: .; j_call: TRBJ1-3; v_call: TRBV18; cdr3_aa: CASGDSGNTIYF; cdr3_nt: TGTGCCAGCGGCGACAGCGGAAACACCATATATTTT
clone_size: .; d_call: .; j_call: TRBJ2-5; v_call: TRBV25-1; cdr3_aa: CASGSALQETQYF; cdr3_nt: TGTGCCTCTGGGAGCGCCCTCCAAGAGACCCAGTACTTC